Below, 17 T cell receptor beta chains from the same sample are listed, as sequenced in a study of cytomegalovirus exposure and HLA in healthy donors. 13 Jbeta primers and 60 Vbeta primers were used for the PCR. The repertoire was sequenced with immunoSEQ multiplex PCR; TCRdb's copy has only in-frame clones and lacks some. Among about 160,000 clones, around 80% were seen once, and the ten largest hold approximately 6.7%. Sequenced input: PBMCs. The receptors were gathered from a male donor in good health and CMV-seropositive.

The CDR3 loop reads CSVWRGGEQFF. The CDR3 DNA is TGCAGCGTCTGGAGGGGTGGAGAGCAGTTCTTC. The chain uses TRBV20-1 and TRBJ2-1, with D possibly being TRBD2 (6 bases). CDR3 length: 11 residues. Germline values: CDR1 DFQATT, CDR2 SNEGSKA (reference sequence).

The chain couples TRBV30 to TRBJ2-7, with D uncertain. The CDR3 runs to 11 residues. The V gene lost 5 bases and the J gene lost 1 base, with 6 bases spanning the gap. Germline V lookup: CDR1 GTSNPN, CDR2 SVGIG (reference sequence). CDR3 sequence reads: CAWALSYEQYF. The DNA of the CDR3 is TGTGCCTGGGCGTTATCCTACGAGCAGTACTTC.

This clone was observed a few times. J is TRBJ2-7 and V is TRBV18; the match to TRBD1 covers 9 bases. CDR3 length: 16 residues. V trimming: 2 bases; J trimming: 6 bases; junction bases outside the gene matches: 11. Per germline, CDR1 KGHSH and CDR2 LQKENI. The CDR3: CASSPFSGTGLSEQYF. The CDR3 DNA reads TGTGCCAGCTCACCATTCTCCGGGACAGGGCTTTCCGAGCAGTACTTC. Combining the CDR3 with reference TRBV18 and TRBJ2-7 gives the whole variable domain NAGVMQNPRHLVRRRGQEARLRCSPMKGHSHVYWYRQLPEEGLKFMVYLQKENIIDESGMPKERFSAEFPKEGPSILRIQQVVRGDSAAYFCASSPFSGTGLSEQYFGPGTRLTVT.

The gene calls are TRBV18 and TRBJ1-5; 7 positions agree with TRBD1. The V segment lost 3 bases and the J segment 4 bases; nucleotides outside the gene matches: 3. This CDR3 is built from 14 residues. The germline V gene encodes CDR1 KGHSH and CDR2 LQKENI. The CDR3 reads CASSPPQGNQPQHF. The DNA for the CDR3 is TGTGCCAGCTCACCCCCACAGGGGAATCAGCCCCAGCATTTT.

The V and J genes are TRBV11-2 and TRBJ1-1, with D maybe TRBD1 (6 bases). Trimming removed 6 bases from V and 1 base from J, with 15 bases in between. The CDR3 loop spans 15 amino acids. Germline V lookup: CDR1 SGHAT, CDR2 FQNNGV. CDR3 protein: CASSYLQGANTEAFF. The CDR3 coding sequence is TGTGCCAGCAGTTACTTACAGGGAGCGAACACTGAAGCTTTCTTT.

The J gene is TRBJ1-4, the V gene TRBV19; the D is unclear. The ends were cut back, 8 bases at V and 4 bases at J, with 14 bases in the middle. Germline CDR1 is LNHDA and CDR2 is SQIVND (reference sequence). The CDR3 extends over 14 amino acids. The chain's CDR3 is CASSLQSRNEKLFF. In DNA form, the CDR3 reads TGTGCCAGTTCGTTACAGTCCCGTAATGAAAAACTGTTTTTT. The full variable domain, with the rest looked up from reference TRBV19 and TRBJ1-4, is DGGITQSPKYLFRKEGQNVTLSCEQNLNHDAMYWYRQDPGQGLRLIYYSQIVNDFQKGDIAEGYSVSREKKESFPLTVTSAQKNPTAFYLCASSLQSRNEKLFFGSGTQLSVL.

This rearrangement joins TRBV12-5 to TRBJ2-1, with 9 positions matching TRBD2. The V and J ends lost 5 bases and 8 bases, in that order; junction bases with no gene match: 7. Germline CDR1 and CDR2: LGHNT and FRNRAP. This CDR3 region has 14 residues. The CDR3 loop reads CASGTRLAEDEQFF. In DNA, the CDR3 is TGTGCTAGTGGTACCCGACTAGCGGAGGATGAGCAGTTCTTC. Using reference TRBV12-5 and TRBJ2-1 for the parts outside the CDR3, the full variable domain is DARVTQTPRHKVTEMGQEVTMRCQPILGHNTVFWYRQTMMQGLELLAYFRNRAPLDDSGMPKDRFSAEMPDATLATLKIQPSEPRDSAVYFCASGTRLAEDEQFFGPGTRLTVL.

CDR3: CSVEDEFEIGGQQETQYF. In DNA form, the CDR3 reads TGCAGCGTTGAAGATGAATTCGAGATAGGGGGACAGCAAGAGACCCAGTACTTC. This chain links TRBV29-1 with TRBJ2-5, with 7 bases fitting TRBD1. Per the germline V gene, CDR1 is SQVTM and CDR2 is ANQGSEA. The junction had 15 bases not matched to a gene; V was cut back by 0 bases and J by 2 bases. The CDR3 loop spans 18 amino acids.

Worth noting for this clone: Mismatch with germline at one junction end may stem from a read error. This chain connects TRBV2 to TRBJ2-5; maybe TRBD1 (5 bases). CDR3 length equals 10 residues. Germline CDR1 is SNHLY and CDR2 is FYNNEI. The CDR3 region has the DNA TGTGCCAGCAGTGAGGGATACAGGAACTTC. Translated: CASSEGYRNF.

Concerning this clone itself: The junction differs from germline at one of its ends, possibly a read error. CDR3 amino acids: CSSSLGQGAGSTEAFF. CDR3 nucleotides: TGTTCCAGCAGCTTGGGACAGGGGGCGGGTAGCACTGAAGCTTTCTTT. The V gene is TRBV7-9, the J gene TRBJ1-1, with TRBD1 matching over 12 bases. CDR1 and CDR2 from the germline V gene are SEHNR and FQNEAQ (reference sequence). CDR3 size: 16 residues.

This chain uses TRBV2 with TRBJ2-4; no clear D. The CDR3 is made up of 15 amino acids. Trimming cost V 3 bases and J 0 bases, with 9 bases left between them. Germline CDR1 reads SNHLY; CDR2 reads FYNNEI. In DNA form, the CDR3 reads TGTGCCAGCAGTGACGGGTCGCTAGCCAAAAACATTCAGTACTTC. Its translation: CASSDGSLAKNIQYF.

In DNA form, the CDR3 reads TGTGCCAGCACCAATGGGGGGGTAGCCTACGAGCAGTACTTC. It specifies CASTNGGVAYEQYF. This chain uses TRBV7-8 with TRBJ2-7, with TRBD2 matching over 7 bases. With 7 bases clipped from V and 2 bases from J, the junction kept 8 bases outside the gene matches. Germline CDR1 and CDR2: SGHVS and FQNEAQ. This CDR3 contains 14 residues.

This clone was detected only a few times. CDR3 loop: CASCGRGRTDNEQFF. The DNA of the CDR3 is TGTGCCAGCTGCGGGAGGGGACGGACCGACAATGAGCAGTTCTTC. The V gene is TRBV7-2, the J gene TRBJ2-1, with 9 bases fitting TRBD2. The V segment lost 8 bases and the J segment 5 bases; nucleotides outside the gene matches: 10. Per germline, CDR1 SGHTA and CDR2 FQGNSA. The CDR3 spans 15 residues.

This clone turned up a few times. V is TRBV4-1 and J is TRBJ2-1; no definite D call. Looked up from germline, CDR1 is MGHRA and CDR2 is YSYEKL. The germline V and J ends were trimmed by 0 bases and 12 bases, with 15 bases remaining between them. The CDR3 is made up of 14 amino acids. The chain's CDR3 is CASSQDERGSGQFF. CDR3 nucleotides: TGCGCCAGCAGCCAAGATGAACGAGGATCCGGGCAGTTCTTC.

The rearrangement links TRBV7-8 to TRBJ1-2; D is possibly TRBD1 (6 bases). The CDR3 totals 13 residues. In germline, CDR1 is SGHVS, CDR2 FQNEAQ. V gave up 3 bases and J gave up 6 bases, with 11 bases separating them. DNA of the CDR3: TGTGCCAGCAGCTTTCAGGGGAGAGATGGCTACACCTTC. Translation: CASSFQGRDGYTF.

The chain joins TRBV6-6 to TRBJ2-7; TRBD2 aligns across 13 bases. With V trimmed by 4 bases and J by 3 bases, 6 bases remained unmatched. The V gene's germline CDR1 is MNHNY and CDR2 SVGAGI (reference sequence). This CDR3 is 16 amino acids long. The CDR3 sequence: CASSSQGLAGLYEQYF. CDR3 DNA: TGTGCCAGCAGTTCACAGGGACTAGCGGGACTCTACGAGCAGTACTTC.

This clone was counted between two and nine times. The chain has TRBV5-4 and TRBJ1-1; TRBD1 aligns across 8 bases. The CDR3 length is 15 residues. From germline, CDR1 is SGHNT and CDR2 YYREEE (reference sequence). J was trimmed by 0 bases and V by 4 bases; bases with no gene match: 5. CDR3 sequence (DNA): TGTGCCAGCAGCACGCCGGGACAGGTGAACACTGAAGCTTTCTTT. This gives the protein CASSTPGQVNTEAFF.